The clone carrying this TCR beta chain was seen only once. Its antigen is as yet unknown. The data are from a study of CD8+CD57+ T cells in acquired aplastic anemia. Overall study: CD4+ and CD8+ cells, once sorted, gave DNA averaging approximately 3 ug.

The use of genomic DNA as template underpinned the TCR beta VDJ and CDR3 profiling. TCRdb re-derived calls from the reads in MiXCR, one entry per CDR3 protein. The sample comprises 150,000 to 200,000 distinct CDR3 sequences, approximately 48% of which are singletons, and over 10% rests with the top ten. This CDR3 has 14 amino acids. Trimming removed 2 bases from V and 3 bases from J, with 10 bases in between. Germline CDR1 and CDR2: LGHNA and YSLEER. Before being chosen for sequencing, patients had shown CD8+CD57+ cell expansion by flow cytometry. Patients had not yet gotten any therapy when their blood was taken for sampling. The study, taken as a whole, reports: In common between the patients and the controls were more than 25 CD8+ CDR3 sequences.

The gene calls are TRBV4-3 and TRBJ1-2; no firm D call. The receptor comes from a human donor with aplastic anemia. The sample comprised sorted CD4+, CD8+, or CD8+CD57+ T cells (not recorded which) from PBMCs. CDR3 bases: TGCGCCAGCAGCCAATGGATCCAGGACTATGGCTACACCTTC. Its protein is CASSQWIQDYGYTF.